Listed below are T cell receptor beta chains from one sample, sequenced in a study of T cells in Graves' hyperthyroidism and ophthalmopathy. Each CDR3 protein gets one entry after TCRdb re-called the multiplex PCR reads with MiXCR. The table has some 370,000 distinct CDR3 sequences, over 12% seen once. Sequenced: blood. These receptors were taken from a man over 45 with Graves' ophthalmopathy. The CDR3 runs from the conserved cysteine through the conserved F or W. The D gene is left open where the match is weak. The listing skips clone size in some rows; elsewhere it reads once, few, many or a size class.

TRBJ2-7,many,TRBD2,TRBV6-5,TGTGCCAGCAGTTACACCGAACTAGCGGGAGGGCCCCTCGAGCAGTACTTC,CASSYTELAGGPLEQYF
TRBJ1-5,many,.,TRBV10-2,TGTGCCAGTAGTGAGAATAGCAATCAGCCCCAGCATTTT,CASSENSNQPQHF
TRBJ2-7,.,.,TRBV4-1,TGCGCCAGCAGCCAAGATTATGCAGGGAGTAAGGAGCAGTACTTC,CASSQDYAGSKEQYF
TRBJ2-1,.,TRBD2,TRBV7-9,TGTGCCAGCAGCTTTGGAGGGCTAGCGGGAGATTACAATGAGCAGTTCTTC,CASSFGGLAGDYNEQFF
TRBJ2-1,.,TRBD2,TRBV5-1,TGCGCCAGCAGCTTAGCGGGAGTAGCAGGGGAGCAGTTCTTC,CASSLAGVAGEQFF
TRBJ2-1,.,TRBD2,TRBV5-1,TGCGCCAGCAGCTATGCACTAGCGGGGCGTAGGGATGAGCAGTTCTTC,CASSYALAGRRDEQFF
TRBJ2-7,few,TRBD1,TRBV19,TGTGCCAGTAGTATGCACGCAGGGGGCAGATACGAGCAGTACTTC,CASSMHAGGRYEQYF
TRBJ2-3,few,TRBD1,TRBV14,TGTGCCAGCAGCCAAGAAGACAGGGACACAGATACGCAGTATTTT,CASSQEDRDTDTQYF
TRBJ2-2,many,TRBD1,TRBV18,TGTGCCAGCTCACCTGGGACAGAGCTGAACACCGGGGAGCTGTTTTTT,CASSPGTELNTGELFF
TRBJ2-4,few,.,TRBV20-1,TGCAGTGCCCCCCCAGGGGGGAAAAACATTCAGTACTTC,CSAPPGGKNIQYF
TRBJ2-7,few,TRBD1,TRBV20-1,TGCAGTGCGGAGGACAGGATCTACGAGCAGTACTTC,CSAEDRIYEQYF
TRBJ2-5,many,TRBD2,TRBV5-5,TGTGCCAGCAGCTTCGCCAAATCATGGACTAGCGTTCTACGCCAAGAGACCCAGTACTTC,CASSFAKSWTSVLRQETQYF
TRBJ1-2,.,TRBD1,TRBV7-8,TGTGCCAGCAGTGACGACAGGGCTTCTAACTATGGCTACACCTTC,CASSDDRASNYGYTF
TRBJ2-2,many,TRBD1,TRBV29-1,TGCAGCGCAAGGGGCTCCGGACAGGGGGAAAGGGTCACCGGGGAGCTGTTTTTT,CSARGSGQGERVTGELFF
TRBJ2-7,many,TRBD2,TRBV29-1,TGCAGCGTTGCCCTCGGTGGGGGGGGATACGAGCAGTACTTC,CSVALGGGGYEQYF
TRBJ2-5,few,TRBD1,TRBV11-2,TGTGCCAGCAATCCAGGGGGACAAGAGACCCAGTACTTC,CASNPGGQETQYF